The present T cell receptor beta chain was sequenced within a study of shared clonotypes between healthy human individuals. Overall study: A donor's plate count was three for CD4 naive and three for CD4 memory; CD8 naive had two and CD8 memory one.

CDR1 and CDR2 from the germline V gene are WNHNN and SYGVQD (reference sequence). This CDR3 is built from 14 residues. Deletions cut 5 bases from V and 0 bases from J, with 9 bases between. Some clones are missing from TCRdb's copy, which holds only in-frame ones; the method was immunoSEQ multiplex PCR. The sample gives some 1,400,000 clones, around 95% of which show up once; approximately 1.2% is in the top ten. The receptor was derived from a man aged 25-45 years in good health. The chain couples TRBV10-1 to TRBJ2-3, with D hard to call. Sequencing was done on a sample of naive CD4+ T cells sorted from blood. Subset given: CD45RA+ positively selected. The DNA of the CDR3 is TGCGCCAGCAGTCAGACTGTAAGCACAGATACGCAGTATTTT. As protein: CASSQTVSTDTQYF.